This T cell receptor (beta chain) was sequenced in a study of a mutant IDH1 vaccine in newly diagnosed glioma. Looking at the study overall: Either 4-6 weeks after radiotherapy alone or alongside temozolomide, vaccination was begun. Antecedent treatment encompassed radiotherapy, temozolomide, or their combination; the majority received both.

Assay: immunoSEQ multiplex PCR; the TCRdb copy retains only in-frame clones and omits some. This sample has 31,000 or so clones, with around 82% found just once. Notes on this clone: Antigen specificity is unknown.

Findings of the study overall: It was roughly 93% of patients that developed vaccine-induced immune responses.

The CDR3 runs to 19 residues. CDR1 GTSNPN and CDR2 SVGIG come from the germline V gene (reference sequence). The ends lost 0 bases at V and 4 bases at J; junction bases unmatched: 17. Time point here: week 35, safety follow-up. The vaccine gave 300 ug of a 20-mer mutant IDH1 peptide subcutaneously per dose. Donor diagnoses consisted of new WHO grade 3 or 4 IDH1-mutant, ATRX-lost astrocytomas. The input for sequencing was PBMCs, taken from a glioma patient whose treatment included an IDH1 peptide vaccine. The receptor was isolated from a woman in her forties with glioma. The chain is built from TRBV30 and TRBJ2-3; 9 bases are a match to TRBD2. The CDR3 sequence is CAWSVYLAGNQIGSDTQYF. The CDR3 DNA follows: TGTGCCTGGAGTGTGTATCTAGCGGGGAACCAGATTGGGTCAGATACGCAGTATTTT. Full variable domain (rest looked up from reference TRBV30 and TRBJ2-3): SQTIHQWPATLVQPVGSPLSLECTVEGTSNPNLYWYRQAAGRGLQLLFYSVGIGQISSEVPQNLSASRPQDRQFILSSKKLLLSDSGFYLCAWSVYLAGNQIGSDTQYFGPGTRLTVL.